Each of the 5 T cell receptor beta chains below was sequenced from the same sample in a study of shared clonotypes between healthy human individuals. Repertoires were generated with immunoSEQ multiplex PCR, while TCRdb's copy carries only in-frame clones and drops some. The sample records 1,400,000 or so clones, around 98.5% being singletons. Sequences were obtained from naive CD4+ T cells sorted from blood. Indicated subset: CD45RA+ positively selected. The receptors stem from a man younger than 40 in good health.

This clone was recorded only once. V and J are TRBV9 and TRBJ1-5; D is unclear. The V gene's germline CDR1 is SGDLS and CDR2 YYNGEE. The CDR3 runs to 15 residues. The V gene lost 0 bases and the J gene lost 7 bases, with 14 bases spanning the gap. CDR3: CASSVDHSLDQPQHF. As DNA, the CDR3 is TGTGCCAGCAGCGTAGACCACAGCCTTGACCAGCCCCAGCATTTT.

A remark on this clone: The sample contains more than one DNA sequence encoding this CDR3. This chain links TRBV9 with TRBJ2-1; 12 nucleotides align to TRBD2. The V segment lost 1 base and the J segment 1 base; nucleotides outside the gene matches: 0. The CDR3 has 16 amino acids. Germline V gene lookup returns CDR1 SGDLS and CDR2 YYNGEE. The CDR3 loop reads CASSVLAGGSYNEQFF. CDR3 DNA sequence: TGTGCCAGCAGCGTACTAGCGGGAGGGTCCTACAATGAGCAGTTCTTC.

This chain links TRBV28 with TRBJ2-2; TRBD1 matches 10 bases. This CDR3 is built from 16 residues. Germline assignment: CDR1 MDHEN and CDR2 SYDVKM. V shed 6 bases, J shed 4 bases, and the junction held 8 bases outside the gene matches. The CDR3 DNA follows: TGTGCCAGCAGCTCACCGGGACAGGGGACCACCGGGGAGCTGTTTTTT. Translated, it gives CASSSPGQGTTGELFF.

The V gene is TRBV4-2, the J gene TRBJ2-7; 10 nucleotides line up with TRBD2. Germline assignment: CDR1 LGHNA and CDR2 YNFKEQ. This CDR3 region has 16 residues. With V trimmed by 3 bases and J by 1 base, 6 bases remained unmatched. The CDR3 spells CASSHGLAERSYEQYF. CDR3 DNA: TGTGCCAGCAGCCACGGACTAGCGGAGCGATCCTACGAGCAGTACTTC.

The V and J genes are TRBV11-2 and TRBJ1-3; no reliable D call. The V end lost 5 bases, the J end lost 8 bases, and 22 bases lay between the germline ends. This CDR3 spans 16 amino acids. Germline V gives CDR1 SGHAT, CDR2 FQNNGV. CDR3 DNA sequence: TGTGCCAGCAGCCTAAACCCTCAACCGAATGTAGACACCATATATTTT. Translating gives CASSLNPQPNVDTIYF.